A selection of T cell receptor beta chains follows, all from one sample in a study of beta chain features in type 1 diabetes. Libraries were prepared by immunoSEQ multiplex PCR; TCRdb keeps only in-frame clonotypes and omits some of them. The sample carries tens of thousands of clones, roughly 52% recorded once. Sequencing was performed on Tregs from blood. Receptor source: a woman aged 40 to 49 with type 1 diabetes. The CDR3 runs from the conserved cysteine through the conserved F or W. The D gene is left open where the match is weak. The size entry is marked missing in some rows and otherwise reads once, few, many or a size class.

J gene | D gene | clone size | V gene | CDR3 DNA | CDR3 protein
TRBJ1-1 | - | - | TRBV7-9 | TGTGCCAGCAGCTTACAGCAGGGGAGTACTGAAGCTTTCTTT | CASSLQQGSTEAFF
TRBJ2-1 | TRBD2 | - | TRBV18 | TGTGCCAGCTCTCCTCGGGGGGGTCCGGCCAATGAGCAGTTCTTC | CASSPRGGPANEQFF
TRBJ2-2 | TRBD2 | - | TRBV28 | TGTGCCAGCAGTTGGCTAGCGGGAGGTCCGAACACCGGGGAGCTGTTTTTT | CASSWLAGGPNTGELFF
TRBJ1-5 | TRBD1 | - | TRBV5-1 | TGCGCCAGCAGGATACGGACAGGGGGGCGTAGCAATCAGCCCCAGCATTTT | CASRIRTGGRSNQPQHF
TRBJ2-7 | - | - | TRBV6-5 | TGTGCCAGTACAGGAACCTCCTACGAGCAGTACTTC | CASTGTSYEQYF
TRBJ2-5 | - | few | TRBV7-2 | TGTGCCAGCAGCAATCCACAGGCCCCGGAGACCCAGTACTTC | CASSNPQAPETQYF
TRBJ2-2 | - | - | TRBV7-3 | TGTGCCAGCAGCTTCCTATCCGGGGAGCTGTCTTTT | CASSFLSGELSF
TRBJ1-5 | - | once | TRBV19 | TGTGCCAGTAGTATGGACAGAAAAGGCAATCAGCCCCAGCATTTT | CASSMDRKGNQPQHF
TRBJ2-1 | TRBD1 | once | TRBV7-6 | TGTGCCAGCAGCTTATCGCAGGACAGGGTGCCGAATGAGCAGTTCTTC | CASSLSQDRVPNEQFF
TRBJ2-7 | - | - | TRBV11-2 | TGTGCCAGCAGCTCGGACAGATTATACGAGCAGTACTTC | CASSSDRLYEQYF
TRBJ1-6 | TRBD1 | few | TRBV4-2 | TGTGCCAGCAGCCGATCTTTACAGGGGGCGTCCTATAATTCACCCCTCCACTTT | CASSRSLQGASYNSPLHF
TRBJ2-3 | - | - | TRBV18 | TGTGCCAGCTCACCAAAGGGGGATACGCAGTATTTT | CASSPKGDTQYF
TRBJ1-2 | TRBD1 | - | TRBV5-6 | TGTGCCAGCAGCCGGACAGGGGGAAACTATGGCTACACCTTC | CASSRTGGNYGYTF
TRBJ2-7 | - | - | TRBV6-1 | TGTGCCAGCATCGGGACTGTAAGCTCCTACGAGCAGTACTTC | CASIGTVSSYEQYF
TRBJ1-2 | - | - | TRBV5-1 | TGCGCCAGCAGCTTGGATGACTCCTCCTATGGCTACACCTTC | CASSLDDSSYGYTF
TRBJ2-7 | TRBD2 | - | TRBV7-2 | TGTGCCAGCAGCCTCCTAGCGGGGGGGACTTACGAGCAGTACTTC | CASSLLAGGTYEQYF
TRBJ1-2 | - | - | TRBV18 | TGTGCCAGCTCACCCGGGACAAACTATGGCTACACCTTC | CASSPGTNYGYTF
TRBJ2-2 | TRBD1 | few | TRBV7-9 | TGTGCCAGCAGTCGGACAGGGACCAACACCGGGGAGCTGTTTTTT | CASSRTGTNTGELFF
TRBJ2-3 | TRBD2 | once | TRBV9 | TGTGCCAGCAGCGTAGGTCTAGCGGGGTGGGATACGCAGTATTTT | CASSVGLAGWDTQYF
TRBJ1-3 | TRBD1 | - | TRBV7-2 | TGTGCCAGCAGCGGGGACAGGGGGGACACCATATATTTT | CASSGDRGDTIYF
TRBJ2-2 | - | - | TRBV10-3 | TGTGCCATGTCGGGAACAGCGAACACCGGGGAGCTGTTTTTT | CAMSGTANTGELFF
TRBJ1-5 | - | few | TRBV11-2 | TGTGCCAGCAGCCTCACAGGGCAGAGCAATCAGCCCCAGCATTTT | CASSLTGQSNQPQHF
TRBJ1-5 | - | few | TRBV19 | TGTGCCAGTAGGCAGGGGTCGGGTGGCAATCAGCCCCAGCATTTT | CASRQGSGGNQPQHF
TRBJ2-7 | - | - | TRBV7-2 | TGTGCCAGCGGGCTTGACAGCTACGAGCAGTACTTC | CASGLDSYEQYF
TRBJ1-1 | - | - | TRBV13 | TGTGCCAGCAGCCGACAAGGACACTACACTGAAGCTTTCTTT | CASSRQGHYTEAFF
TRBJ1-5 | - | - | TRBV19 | TGTGCCAGTAGTATAGGGACAAGAGAGGATCAGCCCCAGCATTTT | CASSIGTREDQPQHF
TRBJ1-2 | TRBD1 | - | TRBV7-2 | TGTGCCAGCAGCGCTCGGGACAGGCACAACTATGGCTACACCTTC | CASSARDRHNYGYTF
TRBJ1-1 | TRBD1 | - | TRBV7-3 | TGTGCCAGCAGCTCCACCCCTAGGACAGGGAACACTGAAGCTTTCTTT | CASSSTPRTGNTEAFF
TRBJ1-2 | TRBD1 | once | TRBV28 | TGTGCCAGCAGTACCCGGACAGGGAACTATGGCTACACCTTC | CASSTRTGNYGYTF
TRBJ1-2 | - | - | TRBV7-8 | TGTGCCAGCAGCTCGGGGGGACGGATGGTCTATGGCTACACCTTC | CASSSGGRMVYGYTF
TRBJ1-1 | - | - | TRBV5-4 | TGTGCCAGCAGCCCGGAAGGAGCCACTGAAGCTTTCTTT | CASSPEGATEAFF
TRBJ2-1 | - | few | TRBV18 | TGTGCCAGCTCACTCCTAACTGACAATGAGCAGTTCTTC | CASSLLTDNEQFF
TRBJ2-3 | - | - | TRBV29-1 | TGCAGCGTTGACCCACGTAGCGGAGATACGCAGTATTTT | CSVDPRSGDTQYF
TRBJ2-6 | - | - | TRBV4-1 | TGCGCCAGCACATCAACTGAAGCTCCACGCTCTGGGGCCAACGTCCTGACTTTC | CASTSTEAPRSGANVLTF
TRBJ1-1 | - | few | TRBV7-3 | TGTGCCAGCAGCCAATTCAGGGCCACTGAAGCTTTCTTT | CASSQFRATEAFF